Given below is one T cell receptor beta chain in context. There are many counts of this clonotype. Its antigen has not been determined. Per-base quality was not reported, and no clone a single base away is much larger than it. CDR1 and CDR2, looked up from the germline V gene (reference sequence), are MNHEY and SMNVEV. The CDR3 sequence holds 13 residues, the cysteine and phenylalanine included. Just the 39-base CDR3 DNA is kept, in frame starting at base 1. V is cut by 3 bases and J by 8 bases, and the space between the germline ends is 13 bases. Unsorted PBMC libraries were generated from 2 million PBMCs stored in RNAlater at -80 °C until RNA extraction. Multiple sclerosis patients were enrolled in a US clinical protocol under which disease progression was evaluated by magnetic resonance imaging. Peripheral blood underwent Ficoll-Hypaque density gradient centrifugation to isolate PBMCs, which were then cryopreserved in liquid nitrogen.

The data derive from a study of neurological immune-mediated disorders (dated by TCRdb to the late 2010s). For the wider study: Among the approximately 34 multiple sclerosis patients, around 31 had relapsing-remitting MS and 3 had secondary progressive MS. Peripheral blood TCR-beta repertoires from HTLV-I-associated myelopathy (HAM/TSP) patients, multiple sclerosis patients and healthy controls were compared by UMI-based sequencing. Alongside PBMC samples, the set of approximately 100 TCR-beta libraries contained longitudinal samples, technical triplicates, and paired CD4+ and CD8+ T-cell subsets that had been sorted. The cohort was made up of 68 subjects, consisting of 15 or so HAM/TSP patients, roughly 35 multiple sclerosis patients and around 20 healthy controls. Points the paper makes about the study in general: TCR clonal expansion was highest in HAM/TSP patients and lowest in MS patients, with MS patients falling below even healthy controls. No association of the MS cluster with clinical or MRI features was observed, and the need for larger cohorts was stated by the authors. Across subjects, expanded clones never shared an identical CDR3 amino acid sequence, which suggests that the TCR-beta repertoires in every group were private. Phylogenetic analysis grouped repertoires from 18 of 34 MS patients into a cluster of related CDR3 sequences, suggesting a possible repertoire-level signature.

cDNA synthesis used template-switch 5'RACE with a primer carrying a 10-nucleotide random unique molecular identifier tagging each TCR transcript. Every sequencing run covered 15-18 subjects and yielded more than 160 million TCR-beta sequences. Total RNA was extracted with the RNeasy kit. Using the KAPA Real-time Library Amplification kit, TCR-beta VDJ regions were amplified with primers for the TCR constant region and the 5'RACE anchor. A first PCR added sample indexes and Illumina adaptors, after which a second PCR increased the library yield. After Ampure bead purification, the TCR product of roughly 650 bp was size-selected on a 2% E-gel SizeSelection system. Before pooling, library quality was checked on a Bioanalyzer, concentration was measured with Qubit, and libraries were quantified with the Kapa Library Quantification kit. Libraries were sequenced paired-end 2 x 150 bp on an Illumina HiSeq 2500. To increase sequence diversity, roughly 23-30% phiX was spiked into each library pool. The authors' pipeline ran thus. The quality-filtered reads were processed with the UMI-based MiGEC pipeline, whose error correction step removed more than 80% of the raw TCR sequences. IMGT germline references were used for aligning VDJ genes, and each clonotype was defined as a unique CDR3 amino acid sequence together with its V-J genes. Clonal expansion, Shannon diversity and CDR3 relatedness (CalcPairwiseDistances, ClusterSamples) were evaluated with VDJtools, and phylogenetic trees were built with CLCbio workbench. A clone was classed as expanded if it had 8 or more unique UMIs, a cutoff based on coefficient-of-variation modelling across technical triplicates. TCRdb reanalyzed the raw reads on its own, using fastp at Q25 for trimming and MiXCR for clone calling, and kept in-frame beta chains. CDR3 protein sequences are deduplicated, and each keeps its most common genes and DNA. For this entry, the V and J calls and clone size follow TCRdb and not the study's own pipeline. The sample records some 60,000 distinct CDR3 sequences, under 4.5% of which are singletons. The ten largest make up 3.1% of the sample.

The V gene is TRBV27 and the J gene is TRBJ1-2; there is no confident call for the D gene. The sample was PBMCs. This TCR was sampled from a woman younger than 45 with multiple sclerosis. The bases are TGTGCCAGCAGTTTGGAGGGAAAAAGAGGCTACACCTTC. Its translation is CASSLEGKRGYTF.